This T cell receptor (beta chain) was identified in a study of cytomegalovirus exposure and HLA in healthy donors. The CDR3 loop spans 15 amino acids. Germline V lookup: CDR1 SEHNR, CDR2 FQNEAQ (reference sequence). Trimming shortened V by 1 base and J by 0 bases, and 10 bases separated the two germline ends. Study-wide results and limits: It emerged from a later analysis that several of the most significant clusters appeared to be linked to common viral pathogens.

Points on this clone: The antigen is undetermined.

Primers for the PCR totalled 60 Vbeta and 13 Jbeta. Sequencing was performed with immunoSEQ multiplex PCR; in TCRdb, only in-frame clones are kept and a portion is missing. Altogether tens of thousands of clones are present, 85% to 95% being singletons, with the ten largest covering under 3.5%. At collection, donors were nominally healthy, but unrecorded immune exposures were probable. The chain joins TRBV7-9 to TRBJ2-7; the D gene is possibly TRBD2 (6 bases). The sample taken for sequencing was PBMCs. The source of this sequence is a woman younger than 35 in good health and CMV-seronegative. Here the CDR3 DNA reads TGTGCCAGCAGCTTAGGCGGGACCAGCTCCTACGAGCAGTACTTC. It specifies CASSLGGTSSYEQYF.